This T cell receptor beta chain was documented in a study of PD-1 blockade in mismatch repair-deficient tumors. The germline V and J ends were trimmed by 7 bases and 3 bases, with 10 bases remaining between them. Germline CDR1 and CDR2: MNHNY and SVGAGI (reference sequence). The CDR3 consists of 13 residues. Some clones are missing from TCRdb's copy, which holds only in-frame ones; the method was immunoSEQ multiplex PCR. Among tens of thousands of clones listed, approximately 80% were seen once. The TCR-sequenced patients were a few responders to pembrolizumab. V and J are TRBV6-6 and TRBJ2-1; tentative D call: TRBD1 (5 bases). The receptor comes from an adult with mismatch repair-deficient cancer. The sequencing here drew on peripheral blood, taken 44 weeks after starting pembrolizumab. CDR3 in amino acids: CASTVTDYNEQFF. As DNA, the CDR3 is TGTGCCAGCACTGTGACAGACTACAATGAGCAGTTCTTC.